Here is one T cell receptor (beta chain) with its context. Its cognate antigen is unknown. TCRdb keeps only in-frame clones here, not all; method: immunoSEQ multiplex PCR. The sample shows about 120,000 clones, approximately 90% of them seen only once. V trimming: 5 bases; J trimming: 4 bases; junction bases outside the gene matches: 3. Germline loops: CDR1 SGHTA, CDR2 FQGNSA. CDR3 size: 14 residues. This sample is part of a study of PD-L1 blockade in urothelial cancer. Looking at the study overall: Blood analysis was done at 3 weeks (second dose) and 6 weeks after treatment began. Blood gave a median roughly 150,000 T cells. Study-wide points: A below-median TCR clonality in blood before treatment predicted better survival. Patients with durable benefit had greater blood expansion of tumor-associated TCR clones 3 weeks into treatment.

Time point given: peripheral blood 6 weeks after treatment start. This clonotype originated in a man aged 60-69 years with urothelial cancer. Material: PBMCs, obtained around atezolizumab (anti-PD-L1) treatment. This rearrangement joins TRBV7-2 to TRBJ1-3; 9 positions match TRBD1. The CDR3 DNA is TGTGCCAGCAGCAGGGACAGGGTAGGAAACACCATATATTTT. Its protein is CASSRDRVGNTIYF.